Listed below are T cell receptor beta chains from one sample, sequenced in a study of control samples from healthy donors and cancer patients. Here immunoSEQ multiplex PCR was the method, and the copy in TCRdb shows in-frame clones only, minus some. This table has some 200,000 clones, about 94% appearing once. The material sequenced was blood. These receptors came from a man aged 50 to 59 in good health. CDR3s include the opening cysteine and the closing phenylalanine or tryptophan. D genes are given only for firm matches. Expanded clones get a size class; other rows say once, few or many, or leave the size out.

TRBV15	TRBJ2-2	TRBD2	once	TGTGCCACCAGCAGAGCGAGGGCTAGCGGGGGCGTGCTGTTTTTT	CATSRARASGGVLFF
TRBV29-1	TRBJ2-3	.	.	TGCAGCGTTGGAAGGGGGAGTACAGATACGCAGTATTTT	CSVGRGSTDTQYF
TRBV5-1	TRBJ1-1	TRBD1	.	TGCGCCAGCAGCCCGGGACAGGCCCATCTAGCTTTCTTT	CASSPGQAHLAFF
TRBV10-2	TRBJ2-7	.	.	TGCGCCAGCACAGGGAGCATCTCCTACGAGCAGTACTTC	CASTGSISYEQYF
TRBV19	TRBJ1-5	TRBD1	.	TGTGCCAGTAGTACCGAACCCGATACAGGGGTAGCTTTT	CASSTEPDTGVAF
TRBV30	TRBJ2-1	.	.	TGTGCCTGGAGGAGGACAGAGACTTACAATGAGCAGTTCTTC	CAWRRTETYNEQFF
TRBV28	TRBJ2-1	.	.	TGTGCCAGCTCCCGGGGGCCGTCCTACAATGAGCAGTTCTTC	CASSRGPSYNEQFF
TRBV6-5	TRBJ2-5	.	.	TGTGCCAGCAGTTACTCGGCCCAGGGACTTCGAGAGACCCAGTACTTC	CASSYSAQGLRETQYF
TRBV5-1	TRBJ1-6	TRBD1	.	TGCGCCAGCAGCTTGGATCTCAGGGGGATACCCTATAATTCACCCCTCCACTTT	CASSLDLRGIPYNSPLHF
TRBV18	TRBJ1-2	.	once	TGTGCCAGCTCACCACGGACCGACGGCTATGGCTACACCTTC	CASSPRTDGYGYTF
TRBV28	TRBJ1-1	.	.	TGTGCCAGCAACGGGAGACAGTTTGAAGCTTTCTTT	CASNGRQFEAFF
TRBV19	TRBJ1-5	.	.	TGTGCCAGTGGACGACGGGACAGCAATCAGCCCCAGCATTTT	CASGRRDSNQPQHF
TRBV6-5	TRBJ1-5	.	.	TGTGCCGTAAGCCTACGGCGAGATCAGCCCCAGCATTTT	CAVSLRRDQPQHF
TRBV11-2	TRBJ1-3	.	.	TGTGCCAGCAGCTGGGAGAACACCATATATTTT	CASSWENTIYF
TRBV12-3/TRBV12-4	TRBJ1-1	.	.	TGTGCCAGCAGTTTACAGGGCGGGACTGAAGCTTTCTTT	CASSLQGGTEAFF
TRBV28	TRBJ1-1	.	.	TGTGCCAGCAGTTCCCAGACAGAACTGAACACTGAAGCTTTCTTT	CASSSQTELNTEAFF
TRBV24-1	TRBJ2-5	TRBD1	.	TGTGCCACCAGTGACCCACAGGGGGCTGGAGAGACCCAGTACTTC	CATSDPQGAGETQYF